This T cell receptor beta chain stems from a study of beta chain features in type 1 diabetes. The CDR3 contains 19 residues. The germline CDR1 and CDR2 sequences are SGHVS and FQNEAQ. V gave up 3 bases and J gave up 4 bases, with 24 bases separating them. CD45RO/CCR7/CD25/CD127/CD95/CD27 sorting isolated CD4+ naive, central memory, regulatory and stem cell-like memory cells. Study-wide points: A definitive answer on HLA type influencing TCRB rearrangement was not reached here. In the patient group, naive, central memory and Treg TCRB repertoires seemed more alike than in the healthy donor group.

Of note for this clone: Its antigen is not known.

The investigators reverse transcribed all of the isolated RNA, so they sequenced expressed TCRB transcripts. Measured with immunoSEQ multiplex PCR; TCRdb has only the in-frame clones, and not every one. The data show 900,000 or so clones, about a sixth seen once. The clonotype comes from a woman aged 18-30 years in good health. The sequencing input was naive CD4+ T cells from blood. V and J are TRBV7-8 and TRBJ2-2; D possibly corresponds to TRBD2 (5 bases). As DNA, the CDR3 is TGTGCCAGCAGCTTTGGCAGGCCTAGAGGGAGACCGGTCACCGGGGAGCTGTTTTTT. Protein: CASSFGRPRGRPVTGELFF. The whole variable domain, filled in from reference TRBV7-8 and TRBJ2-2, reads GAGVSQSPRYKVAKRGQDVALRCDPISGHVSLFWYQQALGQGPEFLTYFQNEAQLDKSGLPSDRFFAERPEGSVSTLKIQRTQQEDSAVYLCASSFGRPRGRPVTGELFFGEGSRLTVL.